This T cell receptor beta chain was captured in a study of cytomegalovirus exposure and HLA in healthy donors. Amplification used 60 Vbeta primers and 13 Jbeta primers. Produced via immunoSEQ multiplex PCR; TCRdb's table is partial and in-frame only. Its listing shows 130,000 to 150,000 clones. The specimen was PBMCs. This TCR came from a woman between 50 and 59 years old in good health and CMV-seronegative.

CDR3 loop: CASSHPRGNEQFF. DNA for the CDR3: TGCGCCAGCAGCCACCCCCGAGGGAATGAGCAGTTCTTC. The chain couples TRBV4-3 to TRBJ2-1; D is possibly TRBD2 (5 bases). Germline-derived CDR1 and CDR2 are LGHNA and YSLEER. V was shortened by 3 bases and J by 7 bases, with 10 bases between the two germline ends. This CDR3 comprises 13 residues.